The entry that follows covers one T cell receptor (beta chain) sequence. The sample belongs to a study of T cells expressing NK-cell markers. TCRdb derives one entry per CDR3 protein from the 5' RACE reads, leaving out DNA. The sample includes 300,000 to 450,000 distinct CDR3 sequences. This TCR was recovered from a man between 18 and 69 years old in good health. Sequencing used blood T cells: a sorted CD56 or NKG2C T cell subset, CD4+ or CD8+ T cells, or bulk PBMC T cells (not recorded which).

This CDR3 reads CAWRGQDIGELFF. The chain recombines TRBV30 with TRBJ2-2; TCRdb outputs TRBD1, but without DNA this stays unchecked. The length of the CDR3 is 13 residues. Germline V gene data show CDR1 as GTSNPN and CDR2 as SVGIG (reference sequence).